The text below deals with one T cell receptor beta chain. The specificity of this receptor is unknown. No much larger clone exists at a distance of one base, and base qualities are not known. The data originate from a study of vaccination and CD4 T cells after COVID-19 (dated by TCRdb to the early 2020s). The study in broad terms: SARS-CoV-2 positivity had been established in the convalescent patients by nasal swab PCR, and mild disease was recorded in several of these patients and severe disease in one. The spike-specific CD4+ TCR repertoire was compared before and after mRNA vaccination in fewer than eleven COVID-19 convalescent patients and a handful of infection-naive healthy vaccine recipients. Post-COVID blood samples were collected from convalescent patients a median of about 92 days after diagnosis, with a range of roughly 30 to 161 days. For stimulating the cultures, overlapping spike peptide pools were used, derived from SARS-CoV-2 as well as from the common cold coronaviruses HCoV-NL63, HCoV-OC43 and HCoV-229E. Control cultures used a CEFX viral epitope pool as positive control, an HIV-1 Nef peptide pool as negative control, or no peptide. Six males and four females were included in the convalescent cohort, with two Hispanic individuals, seven Caucasians, two Asians and one multiracial person represented. Participants got two doses of the Pfizer-BioNTech BNT162b2 vaccine (n=8) or two doses of the Moderna mRNA-1273 vaccine (n=2). Post-vaccine blood samples were collected a median of about 72 days after the second vaccine dose, ranging from 14 to 241 days.

General conclusions and limits of the study: The study included relatively few convalescent patients and did not analyze early timepoints after natural infection. The median count of SARS-CoV-2-reactive clonotypes went up from approximately 22 after infection to a few dozen after vaccination, although the change was not significant. Of the vaccine-specific clones found in convalescent patients, nearly all (304 of 307) were mono-reactive for SARS-CoV-2 spike instead of being cross-reactive with common cold coronaviruses. Among the post-vaccine SARS-CoV-2-reactive clones in convalescent patients, a median around 85% showed up only after vaccination, which suggests vaccine-specific priming.

The intended sense of this specimen's treatment or condition label: approximately nine-day PBMC culture with coronavirus spike peptide pools or control peptides (ViraFEST assay). To expand antigen-specific T cells with peptide pools and then pick out the expanded clonotypes through TCR sequencing, the study relied on the ViraFEST assay. The convalescent patients' positive SARS-CoV-2 PCR tests were from March to December 2020, which was before the Alpha, Beta and Delta variants emerged in the United States. Over 1.5 million PBMCs per well were cultured in IMDM with roughly 5% human AB serum and 8 to 10 IU/ml IL-2, plus 10 ug/ml peptide pools. Half of the culture medium was replaced with fresh IL-2-containing medium on days 3 and 7. After 10 days of culture, CD4+ T cells were isolated by negative selection using the EasySep CD4+ T cell isolation kit. Ficoll-Paque Plus gradient centrifugation was used to isolate PBMCs from whole blood, and the isolated PBMCs were then either used fresh or cryopreserved at -140C. Each culture condition was generally run in triplicate wells.

Library construction relied on PCR. At the Johns Hopkins FTIC core, DNA from the cultured CD4+ T cells underwent TCR sequencing with the Oncomine TCR Beta short-read assay. The QIAamp micro DNA kit was used to extract genomic DNA from the cultured CD4+ T cells. Oncomine TCR Beta libraries from cultured CD4+ T cells were pooled using unique dual indexes and sequenced on an Illumina iSeq 100. In the source study's methods: Non-productive sequences were removed, and CDR3s not starting with C, not ending with F or W, or shorter than 7 amino acids were discarded. Antigen-specific clonotypes were identified using the MANAFEST web application through comparison of peptide-stimulated wells with reference and other culture wells. An FDR below 0.05, an odds ratio above 5, and a productive frequency above 0.1% in at least two of three replicate wells were required for clones to be considered positive. Cross-reactive clonotypes were defined as significantly expanded in both SARS-CoV-2 spike wells and at least one common cold coronavirus spike condition. Levenshtein distances (stringdist) and unrooted phylogenetic trees (ape) in R version 3.6.1 were used to assess CDR3 homology. The public reads were reanalyzed by TCRdb: fastp trimming at Q25, MiXCR alignment, in-frame beta chains only. Merged by CDR3 protein, the rows form single entries marked with the most common genes and DNA. TCRdb, not the authors, supplied the V and J calls. The sample table holds about 20,000 distinct CDR3 sequences, of which roughly 50% were seen once. Of the sample, approximately 9.2% is held by the ten largest clones.

Germline trimming amounts to 9 bases on V and 0 bases on J, with 1 as the count of junction bases outside the gene matches. CDR1 and CDR2 are read off the germline V gene (reference sequence) as LNHDA and SQIVND. The CDR3, from cysteine to phenylalanine, totals 13 residues. Solely the CDR3 DNA is kept, with 39 bases framed from the first base. The chain is assembled from TRBV19 and TRBJ2-2; 7 central bases correspond to TRBD1. The source is a human donor who had recovered from COVID-19. The sample taken for sequencing was CD4+ T cells from blood, cultured in vitro. The CDR3 here reads CASGTANTGELFF. The DNA is as follows: TGTGCCAGCGGGACAGCGAACACCGGGGAGCTGTTTTTT.